This T cell receptor beta chain was captured by sequencing in a study of blood T cell repertoires in COVID-19. Per the original methods: Estimation of nucleated cell counts relied on the amplification of reference gene primers. Using immunoSEQ multiplex PCR, the repertoire was profiled, and TCRdb retains in-frame clones only, with some absent. V, J and clone size derive from that table, while D and trimming were established from the DNA sequence. The sample holds 110,000 to 150,000 clones, 75% to 90% seen once. CDR3 size: 12 residues. The V end lost 5 bases, the J end lost 0 bases, and 4 bases lay between the germline ends. CDR1 and CDR2 (germline): SGHAT, FQNNGV.

Sequencing was carried out using PBMCs or T cells enriched from blood (not recorded which). The J gene is TRBJ2-5, the V gene TRBV11-2; D not resolved. The origin of this receptor is a man between 60 and 70 years old who had recovered from COVID-19. CDR3 protein: CASSQNQETQYF. CDR3 nucleotides: TGTGCCAGCAGCCAGAACCAAGAGACCCAGTACTTC.